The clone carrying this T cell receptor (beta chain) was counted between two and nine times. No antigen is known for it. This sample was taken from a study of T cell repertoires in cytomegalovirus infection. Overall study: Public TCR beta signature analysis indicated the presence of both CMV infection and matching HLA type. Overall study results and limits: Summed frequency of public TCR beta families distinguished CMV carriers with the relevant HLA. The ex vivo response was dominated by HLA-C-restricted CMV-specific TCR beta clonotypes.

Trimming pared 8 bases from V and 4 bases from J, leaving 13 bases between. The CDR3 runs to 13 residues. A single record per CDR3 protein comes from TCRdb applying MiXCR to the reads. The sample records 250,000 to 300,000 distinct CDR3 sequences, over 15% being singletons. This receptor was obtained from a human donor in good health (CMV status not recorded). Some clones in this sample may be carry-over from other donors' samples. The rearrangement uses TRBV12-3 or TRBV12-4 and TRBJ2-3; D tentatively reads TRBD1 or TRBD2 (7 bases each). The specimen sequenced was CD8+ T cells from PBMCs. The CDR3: CASWAGGADTQYF. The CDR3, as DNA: TGTGCCAGCTGGGCAGGGGGGGCAGATACGCAGTATTTT.